This T cell receptor beta chain appears in the sequencing data of a study of shared clonotypes between healthy human individuals. Across the whole study: Plates per donor: three CD4 naive, three CD4 memory, two CD8 naive, one CD8 memory. Overall study findings and caveats: What naive subsets generally showed was a larger estimated richness than memory subsets showed. Generation of non-shared clonotypes was less probable than generation of clonotypes shared by all four donors.

Negatively enriched CD4+ T cells were divided by CD45RA into naive and memory. Germline loops: CDR1 SGDLS, CDR2 YYNGEE. The CDR3 covers 16 residues. After removal of 0 bases from V and 3 bases from J, the junction contained 5 bases not matched to a gene. On this clone itself: Its antigen is as yet unknown.

TCRdb keeps only in-frame clones here, not all; method: immunoSEQ multiplex PCR. The data hold approximately 1.4 million clones, with nearly 99% observed a single time. This TCR was sampled from a man under 40 in good health. The sample was naive CD4+ T cells sorted from blood. The subset here: CD45RA+ positively selected. V and J are TRBV9 and TRBJ2-7; TRBD1 agrees at 11 bases. DNA for the CDR3: TGTGCCAGCAGCGTAGGCCCCGGGACAGGGGGCTACGAGCAGTACTTC. Amino acids: CASSVGPGTGGYEQYF.